The clone carrying this T cell receptor beta chain has more than one count but fewer than ten. What it binds is not known. This specimen belongs to a study of response to subunit inactivated influenza vaccine. Study-wide results and limits: After each seasonal influenza vaccination, few new T cells are recruited, the authors suggested.

TCRdb analysed the RT-PCR reads with MiXCR anew, one entry per CDR3 protein. Of 650,000 to 800,000 distinct CDR3 sequences in the sample, over 11% were seen once. The CDR3 consists of 15 residues. V lost 4 bases, J lost 5 bases, and 16 bases lay in between. Looked up from germline, CDR1 is SGHAT and CDR2 is FQNNGV. The material sequenced was PBMCs from blood, taken about 14 days before vaccination. The clonotype comes from a man aged 50-59 years who received an inactivated influenza vaccine. The rearrangement uses TRBV11-2 and TRBJ2-3, with D perhaps TRBD2 (5 bases). This CDR3 is CASSSLRGSQDTQYF. The CDR3 DNA reads as TGTGCCAGCAGCTCCCTTCGCGGGTCCCAAGATACGCAGTATTTT.